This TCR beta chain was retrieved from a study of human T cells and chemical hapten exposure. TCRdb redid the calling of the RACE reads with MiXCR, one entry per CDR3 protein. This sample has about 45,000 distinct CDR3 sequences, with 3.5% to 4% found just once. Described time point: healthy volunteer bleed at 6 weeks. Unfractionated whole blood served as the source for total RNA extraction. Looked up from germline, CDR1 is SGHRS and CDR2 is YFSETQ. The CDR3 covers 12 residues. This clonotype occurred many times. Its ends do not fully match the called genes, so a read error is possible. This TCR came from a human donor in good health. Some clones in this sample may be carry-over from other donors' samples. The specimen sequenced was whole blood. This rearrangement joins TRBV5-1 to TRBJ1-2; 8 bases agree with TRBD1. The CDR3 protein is CASSLTGTGFFF. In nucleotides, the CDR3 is TGCGCCAGCAGCCTCACCGGGACAGGCTTCTTCTTC.